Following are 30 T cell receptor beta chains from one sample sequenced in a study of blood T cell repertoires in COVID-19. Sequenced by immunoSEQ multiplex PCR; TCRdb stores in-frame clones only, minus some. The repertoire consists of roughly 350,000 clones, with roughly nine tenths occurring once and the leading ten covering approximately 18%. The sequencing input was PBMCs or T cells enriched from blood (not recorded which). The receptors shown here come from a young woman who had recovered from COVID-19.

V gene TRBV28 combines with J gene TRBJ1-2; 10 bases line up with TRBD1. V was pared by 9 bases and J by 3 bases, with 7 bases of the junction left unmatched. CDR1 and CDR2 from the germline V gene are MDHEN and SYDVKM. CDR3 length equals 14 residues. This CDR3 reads CARAGTGAYYGYTF. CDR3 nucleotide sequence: TGTGCCAGGGCCGGGACAGGGGCCTACTATGGCTACACCTTC.

CDR3 protein: CASSLGTGEVYEQYF. The CDR3, as DNA: TGCGCCAGCAGCTTAGGGACAGGGGAGGTCTACGAGCAGTACTTC. V gene TRBV5-1 combines with J gene TRBJ2-7; 10 bases are shared with TRBD1. This CDR3 region has 15 residues. From germline, CDR1 is SGHRS and CDR2 YFSETQ. V lost 2 bases and J lost 3; bases outside the gene matches: 5.

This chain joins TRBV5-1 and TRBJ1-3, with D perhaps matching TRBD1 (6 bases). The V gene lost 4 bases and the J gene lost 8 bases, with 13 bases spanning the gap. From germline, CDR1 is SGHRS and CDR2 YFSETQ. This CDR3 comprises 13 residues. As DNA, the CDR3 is TGCGCCAGCAGCCCGGGGGGGGCTGACACCATATATTTT. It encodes CASSPGGADTIYF.

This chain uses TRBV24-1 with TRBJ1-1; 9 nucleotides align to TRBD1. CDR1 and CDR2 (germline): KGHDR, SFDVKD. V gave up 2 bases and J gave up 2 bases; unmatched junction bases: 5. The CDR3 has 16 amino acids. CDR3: CATSDWEGQGNTEAFF. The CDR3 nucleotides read TGTGCCACCAGTGATTGGGAGGGACAGGGAAACACTGAAGCTTTCTTT.

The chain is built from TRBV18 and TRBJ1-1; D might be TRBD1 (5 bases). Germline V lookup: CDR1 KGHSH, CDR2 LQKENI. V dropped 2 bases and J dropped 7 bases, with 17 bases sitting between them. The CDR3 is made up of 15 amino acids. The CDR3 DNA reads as TGTGCCAGCTCACCAGTCAATGCTGGGGGAGGTGAAGCTTTCTTT. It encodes CASSPVNAGGGEAFF. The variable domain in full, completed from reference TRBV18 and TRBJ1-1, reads NAGVMQNPRHLVRRRGQEARLRCSPMKGHSHVYWYRQLPEEGLKFMVYLQKENIIDESGMPKERFSAEFPKEGPSILRIQQVVRGDSAAYFCASSPVNAGGGEAFFGQGTRLTVV.

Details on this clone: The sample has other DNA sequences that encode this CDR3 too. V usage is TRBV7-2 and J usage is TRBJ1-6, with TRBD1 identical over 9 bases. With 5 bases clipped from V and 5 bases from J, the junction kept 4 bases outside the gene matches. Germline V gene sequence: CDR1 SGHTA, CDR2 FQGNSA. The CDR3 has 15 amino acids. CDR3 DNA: TGTGCCAGCAGCCCGGGGACAGGGCATAATTCACCCCTCCACTTT. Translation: CASSPGTGHNSPLHF.

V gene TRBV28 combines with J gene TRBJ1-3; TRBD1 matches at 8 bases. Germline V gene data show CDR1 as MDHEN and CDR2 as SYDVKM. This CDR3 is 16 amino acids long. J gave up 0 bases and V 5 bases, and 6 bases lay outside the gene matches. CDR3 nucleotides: TGTGCCAGCAGTACTCCCCAGGGGGCCTCTGGAAACACCATATATTTT. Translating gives CASSTPQGASGNTIYF.

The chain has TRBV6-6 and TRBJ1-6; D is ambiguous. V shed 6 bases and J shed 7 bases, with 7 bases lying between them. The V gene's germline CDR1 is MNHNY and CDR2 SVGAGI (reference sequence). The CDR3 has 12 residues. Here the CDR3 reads CASSYLNSPLHF. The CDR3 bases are TGTGCCAGCAGCTACCTGAATTCACCCCTCCACTTT.

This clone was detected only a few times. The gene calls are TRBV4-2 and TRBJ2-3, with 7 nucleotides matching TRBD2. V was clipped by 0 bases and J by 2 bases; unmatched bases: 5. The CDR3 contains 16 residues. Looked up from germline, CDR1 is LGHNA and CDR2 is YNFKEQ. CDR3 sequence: CASSQEGGGYTDTQYF. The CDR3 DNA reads TGTGCCAGCAGCCAAGAAGGCGGGGGATACACAGATACGCAGTATTTT.

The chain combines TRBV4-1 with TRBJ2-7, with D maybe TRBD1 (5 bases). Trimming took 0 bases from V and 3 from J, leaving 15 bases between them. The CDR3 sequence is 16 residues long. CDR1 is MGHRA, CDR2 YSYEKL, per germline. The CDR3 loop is CASSQDPGPIGYEQYF. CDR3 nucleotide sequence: TGCGCCAGCAGCCAAGATCCAGGGCCGATAGGCTACGAGCAGTACTTC.

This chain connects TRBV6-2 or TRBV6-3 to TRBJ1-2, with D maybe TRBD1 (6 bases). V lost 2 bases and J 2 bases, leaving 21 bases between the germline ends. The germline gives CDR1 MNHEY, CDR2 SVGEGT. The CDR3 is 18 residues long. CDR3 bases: TGTGCCAGCAGTTACCCGACGGGGGGCGTCTCGTTCAACTATGGCTACACCTTC. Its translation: CASSYPTGGVSFNYGYTF.

DNA for the CDR3: TGTGCCAGCAGCCAAGTGCAAAAAGCGCCATACAATGAGCAGTTCTTC. Its protein is CASSQVQKAPYNEQFF. The J gene is TRBJ2-1, the V gene TRBV3-1 (or the pseudogene TRBV3-2), with unresolved D. The length of the CDR3 is 16 residues. Germline-derived CDR1 and CDR2 are LGHDT and YNNKEL (reference sequence). Trimming cost V 1 base and J 4 bases, with 14 bases left between them.

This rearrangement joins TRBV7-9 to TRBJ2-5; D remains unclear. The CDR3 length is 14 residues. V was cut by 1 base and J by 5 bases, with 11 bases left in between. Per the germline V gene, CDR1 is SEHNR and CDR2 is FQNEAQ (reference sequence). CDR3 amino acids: CASSLVEVVETQYF. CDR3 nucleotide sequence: TGTGCCAGCAGCTTAGTTGAGGTTGTGGAGACCCAGTACTTC.

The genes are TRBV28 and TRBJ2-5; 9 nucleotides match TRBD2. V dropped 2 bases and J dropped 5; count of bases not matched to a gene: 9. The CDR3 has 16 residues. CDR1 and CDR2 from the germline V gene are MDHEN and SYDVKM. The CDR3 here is CASSLVGAGGQETQYF. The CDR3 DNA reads TGTGCCAGCAGTTTAGTGGGAGCGGGGGGTCAGGAGACCCAGTACTTC. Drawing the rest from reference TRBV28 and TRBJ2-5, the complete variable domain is DVKVTQSSRYLVKRTGEKVFLECVQDMDHENMFWYRQDPGLGLRLIYFSYDVKMKEKGDIPEGYSVSREKKERFSLILESASTNQTSMYLCASSLVGAGGQETQYFGPGTRLLVL.

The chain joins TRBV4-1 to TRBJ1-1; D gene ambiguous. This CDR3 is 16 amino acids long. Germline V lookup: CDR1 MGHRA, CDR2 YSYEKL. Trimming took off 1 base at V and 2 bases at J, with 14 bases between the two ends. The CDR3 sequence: CASSQGPGFPNTEAFF. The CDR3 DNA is TGCGCCAGCAGCCAAGGACCAGGCTTCCCAAACACTGAAGCTTTCTTT.

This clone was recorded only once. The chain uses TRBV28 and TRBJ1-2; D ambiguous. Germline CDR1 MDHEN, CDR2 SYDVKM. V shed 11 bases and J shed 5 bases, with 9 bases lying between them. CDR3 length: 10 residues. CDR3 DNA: TGTGCCGTCCTCCGGTATGGCTACACCTTC. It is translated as CAVLRYGYTF.

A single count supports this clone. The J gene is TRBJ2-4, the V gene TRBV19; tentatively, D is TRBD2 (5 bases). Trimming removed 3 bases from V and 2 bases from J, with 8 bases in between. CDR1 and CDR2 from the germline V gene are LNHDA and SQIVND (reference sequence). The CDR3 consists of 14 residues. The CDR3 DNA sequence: TGTGCCAGTAGTATTTCGGGGACCAAAAACATTCAGTACTTC. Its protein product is CASSISGTKNIQYF.

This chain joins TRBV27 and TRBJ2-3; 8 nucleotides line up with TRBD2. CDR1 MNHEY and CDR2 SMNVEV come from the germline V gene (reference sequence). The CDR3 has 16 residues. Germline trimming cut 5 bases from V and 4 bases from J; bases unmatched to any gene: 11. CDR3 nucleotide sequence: TGTGCCAGCAGTGCCTATCTACGGGGGGGGGCAGATACGCAGTATTTT. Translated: CASSAYLRGGADTQYF.

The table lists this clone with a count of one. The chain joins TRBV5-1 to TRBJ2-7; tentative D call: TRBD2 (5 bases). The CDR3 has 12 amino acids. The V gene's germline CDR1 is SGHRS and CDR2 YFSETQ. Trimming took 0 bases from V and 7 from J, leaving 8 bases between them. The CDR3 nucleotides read TGCGCCAGCAGCTTGGGGAGCGGAGAGCAGTACTTC. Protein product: CASSLGSGEQYF.

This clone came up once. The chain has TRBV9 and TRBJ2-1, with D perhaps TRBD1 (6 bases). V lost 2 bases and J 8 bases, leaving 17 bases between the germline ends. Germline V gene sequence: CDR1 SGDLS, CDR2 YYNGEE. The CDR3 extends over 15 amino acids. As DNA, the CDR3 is TGTGCCAGCAGCGTGAACTGGGGGCCGGGCTATGAGCAGTTCTTC. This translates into CASSVNWGPGYEQFF.

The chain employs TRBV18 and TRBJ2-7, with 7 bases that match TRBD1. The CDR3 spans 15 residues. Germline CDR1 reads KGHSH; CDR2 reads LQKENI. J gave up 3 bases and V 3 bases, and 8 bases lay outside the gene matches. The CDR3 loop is CASSPSSGTVYEQYF. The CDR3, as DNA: TGTGCCAGCTCACCCTCCTCCGGGACAGTCTACGAGCAGTACTTC.

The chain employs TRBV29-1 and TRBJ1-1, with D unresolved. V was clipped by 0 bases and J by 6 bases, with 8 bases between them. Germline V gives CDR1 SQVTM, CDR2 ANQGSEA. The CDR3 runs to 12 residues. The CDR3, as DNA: TGCAGCGTTGAAGAATTGGCAGCTGAAGCTTTCTTT. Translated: CSVEELAAEAFF.

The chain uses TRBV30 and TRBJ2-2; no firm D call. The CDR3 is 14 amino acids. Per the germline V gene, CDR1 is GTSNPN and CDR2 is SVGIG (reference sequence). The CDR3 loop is CASHERANTGELFF. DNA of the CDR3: TGTGCTTCCCACGAGCGCGCGAACACCGGGGAGCTGTTTTTT.

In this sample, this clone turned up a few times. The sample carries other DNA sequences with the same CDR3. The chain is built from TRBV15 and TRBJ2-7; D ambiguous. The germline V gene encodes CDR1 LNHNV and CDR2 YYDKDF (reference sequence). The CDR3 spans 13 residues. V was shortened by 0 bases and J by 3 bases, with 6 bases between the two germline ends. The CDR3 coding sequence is TGTGCCACCAGCAGAGACCTAAGCTACGAGCAGTACTTC. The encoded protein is CATSRDLSYEQYF.

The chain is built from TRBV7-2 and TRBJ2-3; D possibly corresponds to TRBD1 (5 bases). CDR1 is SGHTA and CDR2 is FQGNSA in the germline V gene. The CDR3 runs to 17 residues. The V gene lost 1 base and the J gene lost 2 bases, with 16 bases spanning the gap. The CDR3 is CASSLEWGVGFTDTQYF. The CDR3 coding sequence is TGTGCCAGCAGCTTAGAGTGGGGCGTTGGTTTCACAGATACGCAGTATTTT.

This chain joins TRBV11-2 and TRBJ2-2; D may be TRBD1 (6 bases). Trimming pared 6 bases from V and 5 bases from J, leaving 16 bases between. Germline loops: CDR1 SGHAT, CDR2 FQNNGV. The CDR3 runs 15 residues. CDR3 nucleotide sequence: TGTGCCAGCAGACTCTCACAGGGTTGGACCGGGGAGCTGTTTTTT. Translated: CASRLSQGWTGELFF.

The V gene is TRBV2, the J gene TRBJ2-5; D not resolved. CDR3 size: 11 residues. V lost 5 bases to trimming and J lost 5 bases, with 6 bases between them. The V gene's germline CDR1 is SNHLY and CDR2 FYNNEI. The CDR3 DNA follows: TGTGCCAGCAGTACTGAGGAGACCCAGTACTTC. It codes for CASSTEETQYF.

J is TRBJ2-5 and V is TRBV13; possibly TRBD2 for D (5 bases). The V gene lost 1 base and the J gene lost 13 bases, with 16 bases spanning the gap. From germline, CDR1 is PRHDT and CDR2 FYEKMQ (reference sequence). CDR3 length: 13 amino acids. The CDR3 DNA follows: TGTGCCAGCAGCTTAGTCGAGCGGATGGAGCCGTACTTC. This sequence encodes CASSLVERMEPYF.

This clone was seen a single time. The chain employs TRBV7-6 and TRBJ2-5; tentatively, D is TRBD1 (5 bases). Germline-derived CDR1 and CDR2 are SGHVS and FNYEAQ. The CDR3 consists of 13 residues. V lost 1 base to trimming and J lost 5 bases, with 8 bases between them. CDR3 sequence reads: CASSLGRVETQYF. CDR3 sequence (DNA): TGTGCCAGCAGCTTAGGCAGGGTGGAGACCCAGTACTTC.

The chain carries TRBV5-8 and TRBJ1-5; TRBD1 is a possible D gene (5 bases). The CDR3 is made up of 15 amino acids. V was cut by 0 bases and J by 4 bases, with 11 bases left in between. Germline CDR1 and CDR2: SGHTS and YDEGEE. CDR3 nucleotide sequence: TGTGCCAGCAGCTTGGGGGGCCGGGCTAATCAGCCCCAGCATTTT. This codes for CASSLGGRANQPQHF. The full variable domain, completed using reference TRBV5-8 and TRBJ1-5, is EAGVTQSPTHLIKTRGQQATLRCSPISGHTSVYWYQQALGLGLQFLLWYDEGEERNRGNFPPRFSGRQFPNYSSELNVNALELEDSALYLCASSLGGRANQPQHFGDGTRLSIL.